The present entry profiles one TCR beta chain with its context. Authors' methods: Amplifying reference gene primers gave estimates of nucleated cell counts. Repertoires were generated with immunoSEQ multiplex PCR, while TCRdb's copy carries only in-frame clones and drops some. V, J and clone size were drawn from that table, and D and trimming were deduced from the DNA. The sample yields around 100,000 clones, 80% to 90% seen once. The sample belongs to a study of blood T cell repertoires in COVID-19. As for the study in general: Some COVID-19 samples were acute and others convalescent; all came from the United States, Italy and Spain. Nucleic acid was either cDNA or gDNA, and it came from T cells, B-cell-depleted T cells, or PBMCs.

V lost 5 bases and J lost 8; bases outside the gene matches: 13. Germline assignment: CDR1 LNHDA and CDR2 SQIVND (reference sequence). CDR3 length: 17 amino acids. The source of this sequence is a woman of 80 years or more with acute or convalescent COVID-19. The chain combines TRBV19 with TRBJ1-4, with 11 positions matching TRBD1. Material: peripheral blood. Here the CDR3 DNA reads TGTGCCAGTAGTCCCGGGACAGGGGGTGCCTTCGGGGAAAAACTGTTTTTT. Its protein product is CASSPGTGGAFGEKLFF.